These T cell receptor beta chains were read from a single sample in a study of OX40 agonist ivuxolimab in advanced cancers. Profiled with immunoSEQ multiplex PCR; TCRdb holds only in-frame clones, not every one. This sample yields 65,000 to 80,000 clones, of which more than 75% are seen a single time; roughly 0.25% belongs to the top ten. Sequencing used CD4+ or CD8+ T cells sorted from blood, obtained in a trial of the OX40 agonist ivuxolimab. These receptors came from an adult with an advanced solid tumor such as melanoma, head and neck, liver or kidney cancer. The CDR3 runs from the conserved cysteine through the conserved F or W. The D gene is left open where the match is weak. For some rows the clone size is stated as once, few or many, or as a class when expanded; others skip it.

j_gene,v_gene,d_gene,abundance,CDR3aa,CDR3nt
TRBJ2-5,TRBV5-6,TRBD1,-,CASSLGTGQETQYF,TGTGCCAGCAGCTTGGGGACAGGGCAAGAGACCCAGTACTTC
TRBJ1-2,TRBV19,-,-,CASSMVWGAPYGYTF,TGTGCCAGTAGTATGGTTTGGGGAGCTCCCTATGGCTACACCTTC
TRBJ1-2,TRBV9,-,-,CASSVAAGRGYTF,TGTGCCAGCAGCGTAGCGGCAGGGCGAGGCTACACCTTC
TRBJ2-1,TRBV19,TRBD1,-,CASSTRDRGDNEQFF,TGTGCCAGTAGTACACGGGACAGGGGGGACAATGAGCAGTTCTTC
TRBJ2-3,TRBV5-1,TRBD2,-,CASSVRLGMTSGKADTQYF,TGCGCCAGCAGCGTAAGATTGGGAATGACTAGCGGGAAGGCAGATACGCAGTATTTT
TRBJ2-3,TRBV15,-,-,CATSRVRDPDTQYF,TGTGCCACCAGCAGAGTCAGGGATCCAGATACGCAGTATTTT
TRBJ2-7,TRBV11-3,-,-,CASIKRVRAGVTYEQYF,TGTGCCAGCATCAAAAGGGTTCGGGCAGGGGTGACCTACGAGCAGTACTTC
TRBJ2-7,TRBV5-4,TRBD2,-,CASSSGGTGGRASYEQYF,TGTGCCAGCAGCTCGGGAGGGACCGGGGGCAGGGCCTCCTACGAGCAGTACTTC
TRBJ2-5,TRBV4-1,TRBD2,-,CASSQTGLAGVDALGQETQYF,TGCGCCAGCAGCCAAACGGGACTAGCGGGAGTGGATGCATTGGGGCAAGAGACCCAGTACTTC
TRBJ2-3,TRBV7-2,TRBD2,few,CASSLGLAGGTDTQYF,TGTGCCAGCAGCTTAGGACTAGCGGGAGGGACAGATACGCAGTATTTT
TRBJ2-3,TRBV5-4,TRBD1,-,CASSLARTGVLSTDTQYF,TGTGCCAGCAGCTTGGCACGGACAGGGGTTCTTAGCACAGATACGCAGTATTTT
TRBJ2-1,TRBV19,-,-,CASSILESSYNEQFF,TGTGCCAGTAGTATACTAGAGAGCTCCTACAATGAGCAGTTCTTC
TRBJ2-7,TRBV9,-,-,CASSEGRASSYEQYF,TGTGCCAGCAGCGAGGGACGGGCAAGCTCCTACGAGCAGTACTTC
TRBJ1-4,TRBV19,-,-,CASSITGIGEKLFF,TGTGCCAGTAGTATAACAGGGATTGGGGAAAAACTGTTTTTT
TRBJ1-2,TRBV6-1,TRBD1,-,CASVSTGTGGDGYTF,TGTGCCAGCGTAAGCACCGGGACAGGGGGCGATGGCTACACCTTC
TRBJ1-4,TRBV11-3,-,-,CASSSRANEKLFF,TGTGCCAGCAGCTCCCGGGCTAATGAAAAACTGTTTTTT
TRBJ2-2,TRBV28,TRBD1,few,CASTSSSGQGSTGELFF,TGTGCCAGCACCTCATCCTCGGGACAGGGGTCCACCGGGGAGCTGTTTTTT
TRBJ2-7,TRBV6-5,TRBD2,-,CASSRLAGGIEQYF,TGTGCCAGCAGTAGACTAGCGGGAGGTATCGAGCAGTACTTC
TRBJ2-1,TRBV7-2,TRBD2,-,CASRRTSSNNEQFF,TGTGCCAGCAGACGGACTAGCTCTAACAATGAGCAGTTCTTC
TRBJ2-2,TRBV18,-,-,CASSRREGELFF,TGTGCCAGCTCACGCAGAGAAGGGGAGCTGTTTTTT
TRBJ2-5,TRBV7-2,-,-,CASSLFLRGQETQYF,TGTGCCAGCAGCTTATTCCTTAGGGGCCAAGAGACCCAGTACTTC
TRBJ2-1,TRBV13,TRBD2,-,CASSSRYSGRGGNEQFF,TGTGCCAGCAGCTCCCGATATAGCGGGAGAGGAGGAAATGAGCAGTTCTTC
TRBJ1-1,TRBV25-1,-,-,CASRQAGMNTEAFF,TGTGCCAGCAGGCAGGCAGGGATGAACACTGAAGCTTTCTTT
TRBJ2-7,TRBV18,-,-,CASSPGDSSVQYF,TGTGCCAGCTCACCAGGTGACAGCTCGGTGCAGTACTTC
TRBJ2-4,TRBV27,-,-,CASSFDRNKNIQYF,TGTGCCAGCAGTTTCGATAGAAACAAAAACATTCAGTACTTC
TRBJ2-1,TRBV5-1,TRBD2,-,CASSLALGLAAEQFF,TGCGCCAGCAGCTTGGCCTTGGGACTAGCGGCCGAGCAGTTCTTC
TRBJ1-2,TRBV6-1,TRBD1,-,CASSDPHTGADYGYTF,TGTGCCAGCAGTGATCCTCACACAGGGGCGGACTATGGCTACACCTTC
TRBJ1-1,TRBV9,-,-,CASSGAEVTATEAFF,TGTGCCAGCAGCGGGGCGGAGGTGACGGCAACTGAAGCTTTCTTT
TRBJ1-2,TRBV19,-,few,CASSFTQGGYTF,TGTGCCAGTAGCTTTACACAGGGAGGCTACACCTTC
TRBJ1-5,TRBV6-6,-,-,CASQYGQRFMGPQHF,TGTGCCAGTCAGTATGGACAGAGATTCATGGGGCCCCAGCATTTT
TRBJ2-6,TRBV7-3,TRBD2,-,CASSLVAGVSGANVLTF,TGTGCCAGCAGCTTAGTAGCGGGAGTATCTGGGGCCAACGTCCTGACTTTC
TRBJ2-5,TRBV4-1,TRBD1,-,CASSQPTGPQETQYF,TGCGCCAGCAGCCAACCGACAGGGCCCCAAGAGACCCAGTACTTC
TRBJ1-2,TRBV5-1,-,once,CASSLDRIYGYTF,TGCGCCAGCAGCTTGGACAGGATCTATGGCTACACCTTC
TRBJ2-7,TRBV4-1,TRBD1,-,CASSYNTGGPSYEQYF,TGCGCCAGCAGCTATAATACAGGGGGCCCGTCCTACGAGCAGTACTTC
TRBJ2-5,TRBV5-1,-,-,CASSYNSVETQYF,TGCGCCAGCAGCTATAATTCGGTAGAGACCCAGTACTTC
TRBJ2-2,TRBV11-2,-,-,CASSSQSGELFF,TGTGCCAGCAGCTCCCAATCGGGGGAGCTGTTTTTT
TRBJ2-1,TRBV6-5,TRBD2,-,CASSSSSGSSGEQFF,TGTGCCAGCAGTTCGTCCAGCGGGAGTAGTGGTGAGCAGTTCTTC
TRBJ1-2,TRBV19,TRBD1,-,CASSRGTGNYGYTF,TGTGCCAGTAGTAGAGGGACAGGAAACTATGGCTACACCTTC
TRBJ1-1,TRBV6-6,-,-,CASRLRDEAFF,TGTGCCAGCAGACTAAGGGATGAAGCTTTCTTT
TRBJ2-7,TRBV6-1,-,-,CASSDTGSGDGYEQYF,TGTGCCAGCAGTGATACGGGATCAGGGGATGGCTACGAGCAGTACTTC
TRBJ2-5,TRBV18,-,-,CASSDPAGQETQYF,TGTGCCAGCTCAGACCCCGCGGGCCAAGAGACCCAGTACTTC
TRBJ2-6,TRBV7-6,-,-,CASSHPSGANVLTF,TGTGCCAGCAGCCACCCCTCTGGGGCCAACGTCCTGACTTTC
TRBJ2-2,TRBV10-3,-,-,CAISGTANTGELFF,TGTGCCATCAGTGGGACAGCTAACACCGGGGAGCTGTTTTTT
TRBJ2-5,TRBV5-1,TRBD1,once,CASSSGQGVGETQYF,TGCGCCAGCAGCTCGGGACAGGGAGTAGGAGAGACCCAGTACTTC
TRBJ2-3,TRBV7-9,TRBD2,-,CASSLGLGLDTQYF,TGTGCCAGCAGCCTGGGACTAGGATTAGATACGCAGTATTTT
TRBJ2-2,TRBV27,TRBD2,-,CASSIQYSGRAAGELFF,TGTGCCAGCAGTATTCAATATAGCGGGAGGGCAGCCGGGGAGCTGTTTTTT
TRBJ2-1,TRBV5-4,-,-,CASTLSGGGRDEQFF,TGTGCCAGCACCCTATCCGGAGGGGGGAGGGATGAGCAGTTCTTC
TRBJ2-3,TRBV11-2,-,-,CASSPPGADTQYF,TGTGCCAGCAGCCCCCCAGGGGCAGATACGCAGTATTTT
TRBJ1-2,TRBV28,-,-,CASSTNYGYTF,TGTGCCAGCAGCACTAACTATGGCTACACCTTC
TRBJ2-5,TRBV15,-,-,CATSRDQVQIGATQYF,TGTGCCACCAGCAGAGATCAGGTGCAGATCGGAGCGACCCAGTACTTC
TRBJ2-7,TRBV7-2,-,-,CASSPGTLSSYEQYF,TGTGCCAGCAGCCCAGGGACTTTAAGCTCCTACGAGCAGTACTTC
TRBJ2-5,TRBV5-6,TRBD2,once,CASSWGTWASGRETQYF,TGTGCCAGCAGCTGGGGGACTTGGGCTAGCGGGAGAGAGACCCAGTACTTC
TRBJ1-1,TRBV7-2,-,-,CASSAGRVMNTEAFF,TGTGCCAGCAGCGCCGGACGGGTAATGAACACTGAAGCTTTCTTT
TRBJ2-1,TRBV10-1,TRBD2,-,CASSESPGGGTYNEQFF,TGCGCCAGCAGTGAGTCCCCCGGGGGGGGGACTTACAATGAGCAGTTCTTC
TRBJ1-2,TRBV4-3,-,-,CASSQDPGLNYGYTF,TGCGCCAGCAGCCAAGATCCGGGGTTAAACTATGGCTACACCTTC
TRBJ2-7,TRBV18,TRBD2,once,CASSPPGLAGGLSYEQYF,TGTGCCAGCTCACCTCCGGGACTAGCGGGGGGCCTATCCTACGAGCAGTACTTC
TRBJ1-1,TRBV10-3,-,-,CASGPLGLNTEAFF,TGTGCCAGCGGGCCTCTGGGTTTGAACACTGAAGCTTTCTTT
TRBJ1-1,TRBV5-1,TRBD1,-,CASSSLTLTGGGTEAFF,TGCGCCAGCAGCTCACTGACCTTGACAGGGGGAGGGACTGAAGCTTTCTTT